Listed below are T cell receptor beta chains from one sample, sequenced in a study of T cell responses to AZD1222 COVID-19 vaccine. Profiling relied on immunoSEQ multiplex PCR, and the TCRdb table lists in-frame clones only, not all of them. The repertoire has approximately 75,000 clones, over 75% of them found once; the top ten carry around 18%. The starting material was peripheral blood, obtained 28 days after the second AZD1222 dose. The receptor source for this set is an adult who received the AZD1222 COVID-19 vaccine. The CDR3 runs from the conserved cysteine through the conserved F or W. D genes are given only for firm matches. Clone size is stated in some rows and not others, as once, few, many or a class when expanded.

j_call clone_size v_call d_call cdr3_nt cdr3_aa
TRBJ1-2 - TRBV18 - TGTGCCAGCTCACCAAACGGAGCTTATGGCTACACCTTC CASSPNGAYGYTF
TRBJ1-1 once TRBV6-1 TRBD1 TGTGCCAGCAGTGAAGCGGACGAACAGGGGGACGCTTTCTTT CASSEADEQGDAFF
TRBJ1-4 - TRBV5-1 - TGCGCCAGCAGTCAAACTGGCGCCGGGAGTGAAAAACTGTTTTTT CASSQTGAGSEKLFF
TRBJ1-5 - TRBV28 - TGTGCCAGCAGTTTACCACAGGGCGGCCAGCCCCAGCATTTT CASSLPQGGQPQHF
TRBJ1-1 - TRBV27 TRBD1 TGTGCCAGCAGTGCGGACAGGGACACTGAAGCTTTCTTT CASSADRDTEAFF
TRBJ2-7 - TRBV5-1 TRBD2 TGCGCCAGCAGCGAGGGACTAGCGGGGCATTACGAGCAGTACTTC CASSEGLAGHYEQYF
TRBJ2-7 - TRBV4-3 TRBD2 TGCGCCAGCAGCCAAACCTTAAGGGGACTAGCGGGGAACCTTTACGAGCAGTACTTC CASSQTLRGLAGNLYEQYF
TRBJ1-1 - TRBV27 - TGTGCCAGCAGAAACAGAGCGGGGACGAACACTGAAGCTTTCTTT CASRNRAGTNTEAFF
TRBJ1-1 - TRBV5-1 - TGCGCCAGCACATGGGGGGTGAGGACTGAAGCTTTCTTT CASTWGVRTEAFF
TRBJ1-1 - TRBV28 - TGTGCCAGCAGTTTAGGGACCTACACTGAAGCTTTCTTT CASSLGTYTEAFF
TRBJ2-3 - TRBV6-6 - TGTGCCAGCAGTTACTCACCAGGGGCAGATACGCAGTATTTT CASSYSPGADTQYF
TRBJ2-1 - TRBV28 - TGTGCCAGCACAGCGAGGTATGAGCAGTTCTTC CASTARYEQFF
TRBJ2-7 - TRBV5-6 - TGTGCCAGCAGCCCCAGAGGCCACAGTAGCTACGAGCAGTACTTC CASSPRGHSSYEQYF
TRBJ1-3 - TRBV6-5 - TGTGCCAGCAGATGGGTCTCTGGAAACACCATATATTTT CASRWVSGNTIYF
TRBJ1-2 - TRBV6-1 - TGTGCCAGCAGTGATTTCGGTGCCGACACCTTC CASSDFGADTF
TRBJ2-3 - TRBV7-3 - TGTGCCAGCAGCGCCCAGGGGAACACAGATACGCAGTATTTT CASSAQGNTDTQYF
TRBJ1-2 many TRBV11-2 - TGTGCCAGCAGCTCACCCTCCGGGCGCTTCTATGGCTACACCTTC CASSSPSGRFYGYTF
TRBJ1-1 - TRBV5-8 - TGTGCCAGCAGCCGAAGCACTGAAGCTTTCTTT CASSRSTEAFF
TRBJ2-7 - TRBV18 TRBD1 TGTGCCAGCTCACGGGACAGGGACGAGCAGTACTTC CASSRDRDEQYF
TRBJ1-1 - TRBV3-1/TRBV3-2 - TGTGCCAGCAGCCAGAGGTACGGCCTGTACACTGAAGCTTTCTTT CASSQRYGLYTEAFF
TRBJ2-1 many TRBV5-4 - TGTGCCAGCAGCTGGGGGACCTGGGATGAGCAGTTCTTC CASSWGTWDEQFF
TRBJ2-1 - TRBV6-4 - TGTGCCAGCAGCCAAGGACAGTCTCGGCTCGATGAGCAGTTCTTC CASSQGQSRLDEQFF
TRBJ1-1 - TRBV10-3 TRBD1 TGTGCCACTGGACGGGACAGATCAAACACTGAAGCTTTCTTT CATGRDRSNTEAFF
TRBJ2-1 once TRBV19 TRBD2 TGTGCCAGTAGGGTAGCGGGGGATAATGAGCAGTTCTTC CASRVAGDNEQFF
TRBJ2-3 - TRBV27 TRBD2 TGTGCCAGCAGTCCGCGACTAGCGGGGGGCTCGGGGGCAGATACGCAGTATTTT CASSPRLAGGSGADTQYF
TRBJ1-6 - TRBV3-1/TRBV3-2 TRBD1 TGTGCCAGCAGCTGGGGGACAGGGGATTCACCCCTCCACTTT CASSWGTGDSPLHF
TRBJ2-1 - TRBV5-1 TRBD2 TGCGCCAGCAGCTTTAGCGGGGGGGCCGTAGATGAGCAGTTCTTC CASSFSGGAVDEQFF
TRBJ2-1 - TRBV5-1 - TGCGCCAGCAGCTTGGTTCAGGCTCCCTACAATGAGCAGTTCTTC CASSLVQAPYNEQFF
TRBJ2-2 - TRBV5-8 TRBD2 TGTGCCAGCAGTGAAGCAACTAGCGATGTGTACACCGGGGAGCTGTTTTTT CASSEATSDVYTGELFF
TRBJ1-6 - TRBV7-9 - TGTGCCAGCAGCTTAGCTTCAACAGGGTCCTTGGCAGCACCTCTCCACTTT CASSLASTGSLAAPLHF
TRBJ2-5 - TRBV5-4 TRBD1 TGTGCCAGCAGTTCGGACAGGGGGGTCCAAGAGACCCAGTACTTC CASSSDRGVQETQYF
TRBJ2-5 - TRBV7-2 - TGTGCCAGCAGCTTTTTGGTGAGCCCTGGGGGGACTCAAGAGACCCAGTACTTC CASSFLVSPGGTQETQYF
TRBJ2-5 - TRBV7-3 TRBD2 TGTGCCAGCAGCAGTAGCGGGGGGGTCCTCGAGACCCAGTACTTC CASSSSGGVLETQYF
TRBJ2-7 - TRBV7-7 - TGTGCTAGCAGCCGCCTCCAGGGAAGCGCCTACGAGCAGTACTTC CASSRLQGSAYEQYF
TRBJ1-1 - TRBV6-5 TRBD1 TGTGCCAGCAGACAGGGGATTTGGAACACTGAAGCTTTCTTT CASRQGIWNTEAFF
TRBJ2-7 - TRBV9 - TGTGCCAGCAGCGAAACGGGACACCCCTCCTACGAGCAGTACTTC CASSETGHPSYEQYF
TRBJ1-6 - TRBV6-5 - TGTGCCAGCCGAGAGACAGGAGTTTTTAATTCACCCCTCCACTTT CASRETGVFNSPLHF
TRBJ1-1 - TRBV12-5 - TGTGCTAGTGGTCGAAGCGGGACTGAAGCTTTCTTT CASGRSGTEAFF
TRBJ2-1 - TRBV7-2 - TGTGCCAGCAGGGCTACAGGGTACAATGAGCAGTTCTTC CASRATGYNEQFF
TRBJ1-4 - TRBV6-6 - TGTGCCAGCAGTAATAATGAAAAACTGTTTTTT CASSNNEKLFF
TRBJ2-1 - TRBV11-2 - TGTGCCAGCAGCCCCGGGGGCAACTACAATGAGCAGTTCTTC CASSPGGNYNEQFF
TRBJ2-3 - TRBV27 TRBD1 TGTGCCAGCCTACCAGGGGGTGGGTCAGATACGCAGTATTTT CASLPGGGSDTQYF
TRBJ2-7 - TRBV13 - TGTGCCAGCAGCTTAGAACCGGTTCTCGGGGAGCAGTACTTC CASSLEPVLGEQYF
TRBJ2-7 - TRBV14 - TGTGCCAGCAGCTCCCTCACCGACAAAGCCTACGAGCAGTACTTC CASSSLTDKAYEQYF